The T cell receptor (beta chain) under discussion was sequenced for a study of identifying expanded T cells in peripheral blood. This clone showed up just once. Its specificity is not known. Losses at the gene ends were 5 bases for V and 8 bases for J; bases not matched to a gene: 8. This CDR3 is built from 14 residues. In germline, CDR1 is WSHSY, CDR2 SAAADI. Produced via immunoSEQ multiplex PCR; TCRdb's table is partial and in-frame only. The top ten clones hold 4.5% to 7% of a sample with tens of thousands of clones, approximately 86% of them seen once. The study's findings and limits: Two-week clone count variance significantly increased as total template count grew.

The source is a person aged 18-70 years in good health. Sequencing was performed on blood. The chain couples TRBV10-2 to TRBJ1-2; 10 nucleotides align to TRBD1. For the CDR3, the DNA is TGCGCCAGCAGTCAACCGGGACAGGGGATCGGCTACACCTTC. Amino acid sequence: CASSQPGQGIGYTF.